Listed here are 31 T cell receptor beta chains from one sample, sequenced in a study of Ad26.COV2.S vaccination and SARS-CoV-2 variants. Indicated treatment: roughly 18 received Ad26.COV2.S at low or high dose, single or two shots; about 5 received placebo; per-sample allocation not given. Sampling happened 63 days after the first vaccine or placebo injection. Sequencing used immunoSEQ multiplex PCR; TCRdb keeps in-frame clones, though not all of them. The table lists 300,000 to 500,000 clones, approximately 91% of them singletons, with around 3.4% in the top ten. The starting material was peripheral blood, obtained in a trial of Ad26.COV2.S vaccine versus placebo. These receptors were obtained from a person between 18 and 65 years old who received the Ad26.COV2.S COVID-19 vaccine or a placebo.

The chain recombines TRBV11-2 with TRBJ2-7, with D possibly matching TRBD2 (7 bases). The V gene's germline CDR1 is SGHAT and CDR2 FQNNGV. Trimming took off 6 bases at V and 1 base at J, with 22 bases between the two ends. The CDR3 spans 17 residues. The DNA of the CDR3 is TGTGCCAGCAGTAAAATAGGGGGGGGAGAGGGTTCCTACGAGCAGTACTTC. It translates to CASSKIGGGEGSYEQYF. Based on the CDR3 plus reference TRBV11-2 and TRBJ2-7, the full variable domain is EAGVAQSPRYKIIEKRQSVAFWCNPISGHATLYWYQQILGQGPKLLIQFQNNGVVDDSQLPKDRFSAERLKGVDSTLKIQPAKLEDSAVYLCASSKIGGGEGSYEQYFGPGTRLTVT.

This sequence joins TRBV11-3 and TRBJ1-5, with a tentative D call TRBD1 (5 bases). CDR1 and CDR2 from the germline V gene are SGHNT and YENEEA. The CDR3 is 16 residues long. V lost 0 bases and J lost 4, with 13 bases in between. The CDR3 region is CASSLDPGGLNQPQHF. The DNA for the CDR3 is TGTGCCAGCAGCTTAGATCCCGGGGGACTTAATCAGCCCCAGCATTTT.

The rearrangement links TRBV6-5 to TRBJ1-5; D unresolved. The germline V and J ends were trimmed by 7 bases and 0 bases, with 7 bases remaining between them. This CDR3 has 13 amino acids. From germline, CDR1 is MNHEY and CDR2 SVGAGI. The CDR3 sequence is CASKEVSNQPQHF. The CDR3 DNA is TGTGCCAGCAAAGAGGTTAGCAATCAGCCCCAGCATTTT.

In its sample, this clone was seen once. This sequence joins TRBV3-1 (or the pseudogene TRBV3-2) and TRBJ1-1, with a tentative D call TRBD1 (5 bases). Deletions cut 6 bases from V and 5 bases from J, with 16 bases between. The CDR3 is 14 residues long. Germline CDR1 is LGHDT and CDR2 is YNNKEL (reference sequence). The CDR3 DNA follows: TGTGCCAGCAGTCTAGGGCCCAAGGGGACTGAAGCTTTCTTT. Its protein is CASSLGPKGTEAFF.

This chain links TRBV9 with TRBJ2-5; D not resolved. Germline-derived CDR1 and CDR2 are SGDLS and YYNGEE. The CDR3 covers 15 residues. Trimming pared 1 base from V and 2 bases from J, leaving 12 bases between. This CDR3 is CASSVSTAPQETQYF. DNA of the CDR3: TGTGCCAGCAGCGTATCTACAGCCCCTCAAGAGACCCAGTACTTC.

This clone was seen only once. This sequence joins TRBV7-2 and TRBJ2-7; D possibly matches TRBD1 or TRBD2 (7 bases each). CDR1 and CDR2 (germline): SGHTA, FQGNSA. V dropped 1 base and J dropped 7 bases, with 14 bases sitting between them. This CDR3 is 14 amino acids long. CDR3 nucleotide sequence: TGTGCCAGCAGCTTAGGGGAGGGGGCAAGAGAGCAGTACTTC. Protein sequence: CASSLGEGAREQYF.

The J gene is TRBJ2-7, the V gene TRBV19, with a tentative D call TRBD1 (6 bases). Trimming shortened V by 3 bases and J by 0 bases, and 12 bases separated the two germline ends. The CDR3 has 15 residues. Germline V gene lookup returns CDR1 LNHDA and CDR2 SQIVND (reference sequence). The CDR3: CASSMGTPFSYEQYF. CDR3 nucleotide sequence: TGTGCCAGTAGTATGGGGACACCATTCTCCTACGAGCAGTACTTC.

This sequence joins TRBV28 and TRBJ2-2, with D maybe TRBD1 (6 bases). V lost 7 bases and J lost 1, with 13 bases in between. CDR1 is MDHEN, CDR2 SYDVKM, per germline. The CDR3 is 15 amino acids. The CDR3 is CASKWGQRNTGELFF. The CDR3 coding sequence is TGTGCCAGCAAGTGGGGGCAGCGGAACACCGGGGAGCTGTTTTTT.

CDR3 residues: CASSRAPGTGDEQYF. The CDR3 coding sequence is TGCGCCAGCAGCCGGGCCCCCGGGACAGGGGACGAGCAGTACTTC. V gene TRBV5-1 combines with J gene TRBJ2-7; the match to TRBD1 covers 10 bases. Trimming took 4 bases from V and 5 from J; bases not matched to a gene: 9. CDR1 SGHRS and CDR2 YFSETQ come from the germline V gene. The CDR3 covers 15 residues.

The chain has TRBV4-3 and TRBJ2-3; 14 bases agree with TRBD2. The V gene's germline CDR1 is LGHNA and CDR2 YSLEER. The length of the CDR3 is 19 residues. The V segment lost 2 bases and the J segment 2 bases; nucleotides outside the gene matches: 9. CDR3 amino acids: CASSQSTSGGEFYTDTQYF. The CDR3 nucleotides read TGCGCCAGCAGCCAATCGACTAGCGGGGGGGAATTTTACACAGATACGCAGTATTTT.

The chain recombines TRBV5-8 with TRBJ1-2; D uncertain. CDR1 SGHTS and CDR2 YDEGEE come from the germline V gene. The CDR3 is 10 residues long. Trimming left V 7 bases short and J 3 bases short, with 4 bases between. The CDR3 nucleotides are TGTGCCAGCGGAGACTATGGCTACACCTTC. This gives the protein CASGDYGYTF.

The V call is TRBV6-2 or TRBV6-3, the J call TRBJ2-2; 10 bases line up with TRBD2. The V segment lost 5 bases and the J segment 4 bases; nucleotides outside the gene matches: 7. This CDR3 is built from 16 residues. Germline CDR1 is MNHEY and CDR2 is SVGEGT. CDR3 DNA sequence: TGTGCCAGCAGTAAACAGCGGGGGGGCCTCACCGGGGAGCTGTTTTTT. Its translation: CASSKQRGGLTGELFF.

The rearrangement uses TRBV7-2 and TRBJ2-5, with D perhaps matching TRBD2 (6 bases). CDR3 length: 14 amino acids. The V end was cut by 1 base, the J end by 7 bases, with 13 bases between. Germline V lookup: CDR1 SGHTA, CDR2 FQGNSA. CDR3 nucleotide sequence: TGTGCCAGCAGCTTAGTCCGGGGGAGCAGGACCCAGTACTTC. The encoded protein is CASSLVRGSRTQYF.

The CDR3: CASSATGRNQPQHF. The CDR3 DNA follows: TGTGCCAGCAGTGCTACAGGGCGCAATCAGCCCCAGCATTTT. The chain joins TRBV2 to TRBJ1-5; D may be TRBD1 (6 bases). Trimming shortened V by 4 bases and J by 2 bases, and 9 bases separated the two germline ends. Germline V gene sequence: CDR1 SNHLY, CDR2 FYNNEI. The CDR3 extends over 14 amino acids.

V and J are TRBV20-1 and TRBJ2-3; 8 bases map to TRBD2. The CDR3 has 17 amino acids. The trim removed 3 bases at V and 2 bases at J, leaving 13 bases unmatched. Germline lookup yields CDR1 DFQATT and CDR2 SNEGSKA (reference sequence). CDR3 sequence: CSASYSGVPLYTDTQYF. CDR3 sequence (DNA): TGCAGTGCTAGTTATAGCGGGGTCCCCCTCTACACAGATACGCAGTATTTT.

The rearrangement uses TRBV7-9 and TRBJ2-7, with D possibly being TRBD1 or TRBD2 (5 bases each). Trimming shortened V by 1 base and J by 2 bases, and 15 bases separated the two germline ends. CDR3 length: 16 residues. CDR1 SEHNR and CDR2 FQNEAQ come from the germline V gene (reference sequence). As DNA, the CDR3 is TGTGCCAGCAGCTTAGGGGGCGGGCCGGCCCCCTACGAGCAGTACTTC. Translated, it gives CASSLGGGPAPYEQYF.

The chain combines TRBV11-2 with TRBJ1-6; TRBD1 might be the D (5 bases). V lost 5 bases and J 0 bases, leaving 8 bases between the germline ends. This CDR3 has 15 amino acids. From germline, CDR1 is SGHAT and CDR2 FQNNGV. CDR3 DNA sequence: TGTGCCAGCAGCCTGAGGGGCTCCTATAATTCACCCCTCCACTTT. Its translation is CASSLRGSYNSPLHF.

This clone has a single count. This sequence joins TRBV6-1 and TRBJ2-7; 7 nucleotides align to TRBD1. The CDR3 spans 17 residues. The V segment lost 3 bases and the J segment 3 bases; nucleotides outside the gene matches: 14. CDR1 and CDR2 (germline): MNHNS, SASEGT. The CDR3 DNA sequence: TGTGCCAGCAGTGACGACAGGGAAACCTATAATGTCTACGAGCAGTACTTC. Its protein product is CASSDDRETYNVYEQYF.

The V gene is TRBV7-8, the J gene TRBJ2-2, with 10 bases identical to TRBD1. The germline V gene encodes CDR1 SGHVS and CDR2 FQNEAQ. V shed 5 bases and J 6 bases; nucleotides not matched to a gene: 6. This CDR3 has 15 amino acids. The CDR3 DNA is TGTGCCAGCAGCGCCGACAGGGGGCGCCCCGGGGAGCTGTTTTTT. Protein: CASSADRGRPGELFF. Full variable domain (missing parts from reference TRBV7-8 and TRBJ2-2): GAGVSQSPRYKVAKRGQDVALRCDPISGHVSLFWYQQALGQGPEFLTYFQNEAQLDKSGLPSDRFFAERPEGSVSTLKIQRTQQEDSAVYLCASSADRGRPGELFFGEGSRLTVL.

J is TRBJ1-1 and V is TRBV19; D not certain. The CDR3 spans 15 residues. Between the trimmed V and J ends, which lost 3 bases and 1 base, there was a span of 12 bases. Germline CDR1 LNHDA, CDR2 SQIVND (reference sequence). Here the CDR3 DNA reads TGTGCCAGTAGTATTGAACCAAGGAGGAACACTGAAGCTTTCTTT. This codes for CASSIEPRRNTEAFF.

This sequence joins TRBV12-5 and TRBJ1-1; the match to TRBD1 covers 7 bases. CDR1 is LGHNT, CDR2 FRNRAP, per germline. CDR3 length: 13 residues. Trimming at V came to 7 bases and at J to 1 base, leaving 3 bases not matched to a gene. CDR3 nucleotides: TGTGCTAGTGCCGACAGGGCGAACACTGAAGCTTTCTTT. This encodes CASADRANTEAFF.

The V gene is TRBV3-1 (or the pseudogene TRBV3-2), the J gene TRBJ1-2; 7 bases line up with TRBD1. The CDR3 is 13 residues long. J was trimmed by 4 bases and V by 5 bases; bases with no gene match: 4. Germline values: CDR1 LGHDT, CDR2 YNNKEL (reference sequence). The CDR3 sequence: CASSLAGGYGYTF. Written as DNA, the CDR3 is TGTGCCAGCAGCTTGGCAGGGGGCTATGGCTACACCTTC.

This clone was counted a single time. This CDR3 is CASSSGPSRGYTF. CDR3 bases: TGTGCCAGCAGCTCCGGGCCCTCACGGGGCTACACCTTC. The rearrangement links TRBV7-8 to TRBJ1-2; D ambiguous. The V gene lost 4 bases and the J gene lost 8 bases, with 14 bases spanning the gap. Germline CDR1 and CDR2: SGHVS and FQNEAQ. CDR3 length equals 13 residues.

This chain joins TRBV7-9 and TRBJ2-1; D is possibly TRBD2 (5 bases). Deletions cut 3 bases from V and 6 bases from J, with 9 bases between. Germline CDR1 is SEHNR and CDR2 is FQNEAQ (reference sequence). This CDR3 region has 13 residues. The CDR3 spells CASSLEEFNEQFF. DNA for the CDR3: TGTGCCAGCAGCTTGGAGGAATTCAATGAGCAGTTCTTC.

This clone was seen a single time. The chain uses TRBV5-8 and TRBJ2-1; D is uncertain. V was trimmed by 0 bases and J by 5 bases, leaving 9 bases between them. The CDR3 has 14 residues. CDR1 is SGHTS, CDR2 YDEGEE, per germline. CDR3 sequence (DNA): TGTGCCAGCAGCTTGGGTGCTGGGGACAATGAGCAGTTCTTC. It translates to CASSLGAGDNEQFF. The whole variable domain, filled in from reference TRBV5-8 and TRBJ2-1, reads EAGVTQSPTHLIKTRGQQATLRCSPISGHTSVYWYQQALGLGLQFLLWYDEGEERNRGNFPPRFSGRQFPNYSSELNVNALELEDSALYLCASSLGAGDNEQFFGPGTRLTVL.

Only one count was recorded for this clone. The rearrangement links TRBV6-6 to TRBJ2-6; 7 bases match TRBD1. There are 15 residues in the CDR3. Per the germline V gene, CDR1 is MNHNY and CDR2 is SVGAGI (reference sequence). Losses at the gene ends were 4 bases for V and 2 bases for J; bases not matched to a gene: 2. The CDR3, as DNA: TGTGCCAGCAGTTGGACAGGAGCTGGGGCCAACGTCCTGACTTTC. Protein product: CASSWTGAGANVLTF.

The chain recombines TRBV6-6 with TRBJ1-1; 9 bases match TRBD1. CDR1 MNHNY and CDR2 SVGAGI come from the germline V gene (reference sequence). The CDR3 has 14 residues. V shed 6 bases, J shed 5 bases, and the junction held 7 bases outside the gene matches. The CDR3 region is CASRSAGTGTEAFF. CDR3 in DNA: TGTGCCAGCAGGTCCGCCGGGACAGGGACTGAAGCTTTCTTT.

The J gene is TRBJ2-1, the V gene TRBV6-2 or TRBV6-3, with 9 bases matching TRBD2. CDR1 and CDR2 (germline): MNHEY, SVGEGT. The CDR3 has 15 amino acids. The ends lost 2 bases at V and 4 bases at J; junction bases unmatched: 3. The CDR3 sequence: CASSYRLADYNEQFF. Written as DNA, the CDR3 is TGTGCCAGCAGTTACAGACTAGCGGATTACAATGAGCAGTTCTTC.

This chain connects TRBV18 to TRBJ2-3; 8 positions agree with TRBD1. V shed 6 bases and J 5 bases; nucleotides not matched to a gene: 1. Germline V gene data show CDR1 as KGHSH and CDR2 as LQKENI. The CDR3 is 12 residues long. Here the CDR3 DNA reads TGTGCCAGCTCCGGACAGGGAGATACGCAGTATTTT. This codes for CASSGQGDTQYF.

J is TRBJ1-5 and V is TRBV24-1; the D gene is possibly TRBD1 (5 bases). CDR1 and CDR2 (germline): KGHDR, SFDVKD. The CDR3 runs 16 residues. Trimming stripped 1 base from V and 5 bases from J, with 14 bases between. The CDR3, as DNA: TGTGCCACCAGTGATTTCCAGGGACTGGTAGATCAGCCCCAGCATTTT. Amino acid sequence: CATSDFQGLVDQPQHF.

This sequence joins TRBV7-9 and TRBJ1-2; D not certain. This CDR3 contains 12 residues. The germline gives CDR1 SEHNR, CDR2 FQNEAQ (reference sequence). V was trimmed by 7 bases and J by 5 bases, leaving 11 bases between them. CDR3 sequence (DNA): TGTGCCAGCAACACGGGCGGATATGGCTACACCTTC. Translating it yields CASNTGGYGYTF.